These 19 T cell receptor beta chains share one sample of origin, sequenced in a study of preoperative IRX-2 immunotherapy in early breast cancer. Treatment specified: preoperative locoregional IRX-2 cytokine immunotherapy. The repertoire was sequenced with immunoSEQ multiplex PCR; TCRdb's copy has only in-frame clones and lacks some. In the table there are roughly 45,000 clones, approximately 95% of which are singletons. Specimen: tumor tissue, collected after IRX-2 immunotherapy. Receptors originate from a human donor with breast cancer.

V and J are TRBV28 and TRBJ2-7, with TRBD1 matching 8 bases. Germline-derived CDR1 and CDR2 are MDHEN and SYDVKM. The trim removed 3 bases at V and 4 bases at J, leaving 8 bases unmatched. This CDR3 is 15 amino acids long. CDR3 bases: TGTGCCAGCAGTTTGAAACAGGGGGTAAATTACGAGCAGTACTTC. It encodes CASSLKQGVNYEQYF.

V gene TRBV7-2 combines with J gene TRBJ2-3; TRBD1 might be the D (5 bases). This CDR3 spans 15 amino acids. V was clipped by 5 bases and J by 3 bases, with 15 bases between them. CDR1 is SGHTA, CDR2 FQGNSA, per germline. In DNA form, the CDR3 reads TGTGCCAGCAGCCTAATGCAGGGTAGAACAGATACGCAGTATTTT. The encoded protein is CASSLMQGRTDTQYF.

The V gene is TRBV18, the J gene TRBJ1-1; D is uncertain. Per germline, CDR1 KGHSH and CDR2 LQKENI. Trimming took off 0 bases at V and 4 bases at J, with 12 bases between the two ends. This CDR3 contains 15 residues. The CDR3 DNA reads TGTGCCAGCTCACCACCTTATCAGGTGAGCACTGAAGCTTTCTTT. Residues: CASSPPYQVSTEAFF.

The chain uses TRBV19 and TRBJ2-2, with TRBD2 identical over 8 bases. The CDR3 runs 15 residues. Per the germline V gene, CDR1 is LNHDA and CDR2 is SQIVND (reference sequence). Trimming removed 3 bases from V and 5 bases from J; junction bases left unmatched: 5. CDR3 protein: CASSIVLADTGELFF. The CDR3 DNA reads TGTGCCAGTAGTATTGTACTAGCGGATACCGGGGAGCTGTTTTTT.

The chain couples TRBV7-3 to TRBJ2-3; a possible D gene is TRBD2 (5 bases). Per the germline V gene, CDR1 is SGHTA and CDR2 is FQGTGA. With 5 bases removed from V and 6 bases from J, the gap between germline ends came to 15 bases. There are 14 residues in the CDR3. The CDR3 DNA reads TGTGCCAGCAGCCAAACCGGACTGGGGGATACGCAGTATTTT. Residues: CASSQTGLGDTQYF.

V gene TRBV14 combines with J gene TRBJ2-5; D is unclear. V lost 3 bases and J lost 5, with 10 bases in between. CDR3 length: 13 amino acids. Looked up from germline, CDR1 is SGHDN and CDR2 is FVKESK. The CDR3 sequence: CASSHRLGETQYF. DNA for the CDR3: TGTGCCAGCAGCCACCGACTCGGGGAGACCCAGTACTTC.

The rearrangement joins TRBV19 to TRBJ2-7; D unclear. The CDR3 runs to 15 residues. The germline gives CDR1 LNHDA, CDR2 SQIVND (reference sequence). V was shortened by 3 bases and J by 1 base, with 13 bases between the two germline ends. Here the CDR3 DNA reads TGTGCCAGTAGTATTTACCTTGGTACGTCCTACGAGCAGTACTTC. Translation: CASSIYLGTSYEQYF.

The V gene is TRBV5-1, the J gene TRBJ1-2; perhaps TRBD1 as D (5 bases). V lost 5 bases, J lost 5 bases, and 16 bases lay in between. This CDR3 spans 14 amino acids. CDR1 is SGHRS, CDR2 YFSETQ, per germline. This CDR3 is CASSIDGGGYGYTF. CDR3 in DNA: TGCGCCAGCAGTATCGACGGGGGAGGGTATGGCTACACCTTC.

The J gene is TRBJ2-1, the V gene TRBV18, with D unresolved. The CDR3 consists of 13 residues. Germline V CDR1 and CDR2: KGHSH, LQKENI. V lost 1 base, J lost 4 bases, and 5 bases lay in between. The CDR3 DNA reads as TGTGCCAGCTCACCACAGGCTTACAATGAGCAGTTCTTC. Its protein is CASSPQAYNEQFF.

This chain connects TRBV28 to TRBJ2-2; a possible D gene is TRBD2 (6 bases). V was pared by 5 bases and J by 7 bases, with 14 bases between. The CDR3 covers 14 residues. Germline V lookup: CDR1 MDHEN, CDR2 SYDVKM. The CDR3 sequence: CASSPALAIGELFF. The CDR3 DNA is TGTGCCAGCAGTCCTGCCCTAGCGATCGGGGAGCTGTTTTTT.

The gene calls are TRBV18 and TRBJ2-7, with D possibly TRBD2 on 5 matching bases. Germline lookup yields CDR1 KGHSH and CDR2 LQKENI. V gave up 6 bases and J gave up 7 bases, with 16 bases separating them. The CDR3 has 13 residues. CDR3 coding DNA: TGTGCCAGCTCCCGGCCGGCCTCGGGGGAGCAGTACTTC. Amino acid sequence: CASSRPASGEQYF. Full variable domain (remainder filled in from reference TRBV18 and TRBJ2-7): NAGVMQNPRHLVRRRGQEARLRCSPMKGHSHVYWYRQLPEEGLKFMVYLQKENIIDESGMPKERFSAEFPKEGPSILRIQQVVRGDSAAYFCASSRPASGEQYFGPGTRLTVT.

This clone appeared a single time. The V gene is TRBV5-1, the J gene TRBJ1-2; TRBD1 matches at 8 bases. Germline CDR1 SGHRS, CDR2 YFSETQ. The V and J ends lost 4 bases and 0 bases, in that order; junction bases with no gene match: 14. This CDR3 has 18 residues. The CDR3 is CASSPRVGTGAANYGYTF. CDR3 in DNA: TGCGCCAGCAGCCCTAGGGTCGGGACAGGCGCCGCTAACTATGGCTACACCTTC. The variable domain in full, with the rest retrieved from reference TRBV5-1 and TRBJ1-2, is KAGVTQTPRYLIKTRGQQVTLSCSPISGHRSVSWYQQTPGQGLQFLFEYFSETQRNKGNFPGRFSGRQFSNSRSEMNVSTLELGDSALYLCASSPRVGTGAANYGYTFGSGTRLTVV.

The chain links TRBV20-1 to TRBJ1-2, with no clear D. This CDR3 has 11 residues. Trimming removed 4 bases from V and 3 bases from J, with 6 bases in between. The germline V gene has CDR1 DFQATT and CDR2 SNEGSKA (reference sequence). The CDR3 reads CSANTYYGYTF. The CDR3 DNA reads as TGCAGTGCTAATACTTACTATGGCTACACCTTC.

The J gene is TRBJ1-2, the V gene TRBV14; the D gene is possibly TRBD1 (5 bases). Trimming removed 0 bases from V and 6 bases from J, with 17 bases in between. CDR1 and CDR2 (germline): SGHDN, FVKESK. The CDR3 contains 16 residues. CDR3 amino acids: CASSQDRQGLFDGYTF. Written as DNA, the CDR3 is TGTGCCAGCAGCCAAGATCGGCAGGGATTGTTTGATGGCTACACCTTC.

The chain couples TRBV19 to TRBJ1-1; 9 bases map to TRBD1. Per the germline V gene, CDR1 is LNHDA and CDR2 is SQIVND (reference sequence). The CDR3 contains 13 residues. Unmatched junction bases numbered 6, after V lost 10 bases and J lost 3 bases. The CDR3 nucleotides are TGTGCCACCCGGACAGGGGAGTACACTGAAGCTTTCTTT. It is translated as CATRTGEYTEAFF. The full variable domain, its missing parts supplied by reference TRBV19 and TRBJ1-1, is DGGITQSPKYLFRKEGQNVTLSCEQNLNHDAMYWYRQDPGQGLRLIYYSQIVNDFQKGDIAEGYSVSREKKESFPLTVTSAQKNPTAFYLCATRTGEYTEAFFGQGTRLTVV.

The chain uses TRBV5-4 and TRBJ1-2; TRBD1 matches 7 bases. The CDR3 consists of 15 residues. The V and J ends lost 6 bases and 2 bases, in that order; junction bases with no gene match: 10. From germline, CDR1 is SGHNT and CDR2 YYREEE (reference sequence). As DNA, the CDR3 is TGTGCCAGCACCGAATTTTTGACAGGGAACTATGGCTACACCTTC. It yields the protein CASTEFLTGNYGYTF.

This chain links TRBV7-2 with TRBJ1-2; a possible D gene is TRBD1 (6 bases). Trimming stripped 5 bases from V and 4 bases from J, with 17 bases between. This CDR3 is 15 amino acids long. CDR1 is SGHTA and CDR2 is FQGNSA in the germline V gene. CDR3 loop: CASSPQQGLPYGYTF. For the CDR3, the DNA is TGTGCCAGCAGCCCCCAACAGGGCTTACCCTATGGCTACACCTTC.

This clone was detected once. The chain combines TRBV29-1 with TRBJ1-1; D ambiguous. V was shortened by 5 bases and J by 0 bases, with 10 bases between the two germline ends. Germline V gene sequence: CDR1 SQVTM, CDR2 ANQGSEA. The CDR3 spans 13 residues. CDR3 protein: CSVPGLMNTEAFF. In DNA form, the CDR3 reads TGCAGCGTTCCGGGCCTTATGAACACTGAAGCTTTCTTT.

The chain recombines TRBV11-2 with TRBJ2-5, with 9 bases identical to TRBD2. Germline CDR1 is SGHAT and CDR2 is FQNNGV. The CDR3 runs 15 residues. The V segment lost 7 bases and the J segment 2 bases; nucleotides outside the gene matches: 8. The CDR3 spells CASTLSGGLQETQYF. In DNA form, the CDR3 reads TGTGCCAGCACCCTTAGCGGGGGCCTTCAAGAGACCCAGTACTTC.